This TCR beta chain was retrieved from a study of CD8 T cells in Susac syndrome. Study-level findings and limits: The authors acknowledged that the study's TCR sequencing and HLA analysis involved relatively few individuals.

Turning to this clonotype: Its antigen is still unknown.

Reverse transcription of roughly 0.5 to 1 ug RNA was carried out with random hexamers. TCR beta CDR3 was amplified by immunoSEQ multiplex PCR. This amplification extended across 54 Vbeta and 13 Jbeta segments. Each CDR3 protein gets one entry after TCRdb re-called the immunoSEQ multiplex PCR reads with MiXCR. The table lists about 190,000 distinct CDR3 sequences, approximately 93% of them singletons, with around 0.1% in the top ten. V gave up 0 bases and J gave up 7 bases, with 16 bases separating them. CDR3 length: 15 residues. From germline, CDR1 is SGHRS and CDR2 YFSETQ. Controls were healthy donors chosen to match patients in age and sex. The authors negatively isolated CD8+ and CD4+ T cells and FACS-enriched TEMRA cells.

The material sequenced was CD4+ T cells from PBMCs. The clonotype originates from a human donor in good health. V is TRBV5-1 and J is TRBJ1-1; tentatively, D is TRBD1 (6 bases). The CDR3 spells CASSLVVGGAGEAFF. In DNA, the CDR3 is TGCGCCAGCAGCTTGGTTGTGGGGGGCGCAGGTGAAGCTTTCTTT.